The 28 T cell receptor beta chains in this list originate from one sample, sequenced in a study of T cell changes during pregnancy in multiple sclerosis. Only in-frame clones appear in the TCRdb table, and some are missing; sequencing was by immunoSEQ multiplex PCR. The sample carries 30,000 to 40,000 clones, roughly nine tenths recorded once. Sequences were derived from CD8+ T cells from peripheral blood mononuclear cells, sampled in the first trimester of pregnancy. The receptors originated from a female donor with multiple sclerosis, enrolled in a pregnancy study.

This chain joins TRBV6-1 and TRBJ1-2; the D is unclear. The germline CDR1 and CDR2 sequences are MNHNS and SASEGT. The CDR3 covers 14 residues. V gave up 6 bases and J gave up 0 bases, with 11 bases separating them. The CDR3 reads CASRAKLANYGYTF. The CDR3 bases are TGTGCCAGCAGAGCGAAATTAGCTAACTATGGCTACACCTTC.

The CDR3 sequence: CASSGEGQGSYEQYF. For the CDR3, the DNA is TGTGCCAGCAGCGGGGAGGGACAGGGTTCCTACGAGCAGTACTTC. The V gene is TRBV9, the J gene TRBJ2-7, with TRBD1 matching 9 bases. Germline CDR1 SGDLS, CDR2 YYNGEE. The CDR3 is 15 amino acids. V trimming: 3 bases; J trimming: 1 base; junction bases outside the gene matches: 5.

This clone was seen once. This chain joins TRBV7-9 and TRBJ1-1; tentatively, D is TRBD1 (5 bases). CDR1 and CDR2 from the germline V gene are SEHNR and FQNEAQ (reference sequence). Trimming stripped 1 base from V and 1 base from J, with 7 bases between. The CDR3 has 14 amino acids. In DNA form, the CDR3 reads TGTGCCAGCAGCTTAGGGGGGGAGAACACTGAAGCTTTCTTT. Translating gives CASSLGGENTEAFF.

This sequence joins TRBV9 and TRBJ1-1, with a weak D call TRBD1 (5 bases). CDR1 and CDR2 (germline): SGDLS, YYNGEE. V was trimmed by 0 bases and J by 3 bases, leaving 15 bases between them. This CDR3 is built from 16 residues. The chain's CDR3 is CASSVVRGPGDTEAFF. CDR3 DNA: TGTGCCAGCAGCGTAGTACGGGGCCCGGGAGACACTGAAGCTTTCTTT.

The CDR3 is CASRASGIHNEQFF. For the CDR3, the DNA is TGTGCCAGCAGAGCCAGCGGGATCCACAATGAGCAGTTCTTC. The gene calls are TRBV13 and TRBJ2-1; 7 nucleotides align to TRBD2. The CDR3 is made up of 14 amino acids. Trimming removed 6 bases from V and 5 bases from J; junction bases left unmatched: 7. Germline CDR1 PRHDT, CDR2 FYEKMQ (reference sequence).

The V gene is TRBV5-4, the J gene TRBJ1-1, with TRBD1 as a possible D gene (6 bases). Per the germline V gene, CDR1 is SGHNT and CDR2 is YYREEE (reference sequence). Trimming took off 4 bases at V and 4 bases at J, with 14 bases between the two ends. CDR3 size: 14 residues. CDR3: CASSVHGGGTEAFF. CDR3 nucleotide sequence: TGTGCCAGCAGCGTCCATGGGGGCGGCACTGAAGCTTTCTTT.

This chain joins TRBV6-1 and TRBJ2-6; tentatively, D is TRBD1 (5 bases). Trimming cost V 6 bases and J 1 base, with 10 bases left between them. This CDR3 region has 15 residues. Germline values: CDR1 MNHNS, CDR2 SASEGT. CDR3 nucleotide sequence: TGTGCCAGCAGCATCAGGGCGTCTGGGGCCAACGTCCTGACTTTC. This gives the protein CASSIRASGANVLTF.

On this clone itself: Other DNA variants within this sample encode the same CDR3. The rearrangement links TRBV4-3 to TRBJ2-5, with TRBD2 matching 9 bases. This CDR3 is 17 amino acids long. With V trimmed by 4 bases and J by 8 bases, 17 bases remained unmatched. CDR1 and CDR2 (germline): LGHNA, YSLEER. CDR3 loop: CASSRSWGREGEETQYF. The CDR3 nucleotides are TGCGCCAGCAGCCGGTCATGGGGGCGGGAGGGAGAGGAAACCCAGTACTTC.

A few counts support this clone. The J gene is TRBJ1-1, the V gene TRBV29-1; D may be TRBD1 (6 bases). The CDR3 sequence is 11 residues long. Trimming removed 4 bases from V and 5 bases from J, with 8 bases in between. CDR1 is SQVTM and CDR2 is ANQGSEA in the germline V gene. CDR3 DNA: TGCAGCGTTGTAACAGGGACTGAAGCTTTCTTT. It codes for CSVVTGTEAFF. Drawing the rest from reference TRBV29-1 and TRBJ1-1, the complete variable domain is SAVISQKPSRDICQRGTSLTIQCQVDSQVTMMFWYRQQPGQSLTLIATANQGSEATYESGFVIDKFPISRPNLTFSTLTVSNMSPEDSSIYLCSVVTGTEAFFGQGTRLTVV.

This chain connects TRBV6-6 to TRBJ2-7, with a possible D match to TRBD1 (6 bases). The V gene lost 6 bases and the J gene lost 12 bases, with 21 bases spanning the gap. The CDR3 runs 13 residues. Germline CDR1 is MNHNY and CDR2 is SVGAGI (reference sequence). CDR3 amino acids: CASSTDSLKDLYF. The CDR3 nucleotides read TGTGCCAGCAGCACGGACAGCCTTAAGGATCTGTACTTC.

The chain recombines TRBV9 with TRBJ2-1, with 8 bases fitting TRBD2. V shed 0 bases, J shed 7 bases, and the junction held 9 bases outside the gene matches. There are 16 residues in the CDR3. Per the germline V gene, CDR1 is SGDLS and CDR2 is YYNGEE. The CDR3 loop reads CASSVAIAGRRNEQFF. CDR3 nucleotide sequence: TGTGCCAGCAGCGTAGCTATAGCGGGAAGGAGGAATGAGCAGTTCTTC.

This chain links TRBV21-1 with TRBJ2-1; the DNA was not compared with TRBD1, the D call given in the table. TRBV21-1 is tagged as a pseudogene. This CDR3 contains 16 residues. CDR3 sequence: CASSKKWDSYYNEQFF. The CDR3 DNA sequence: TGTGCCAGCAGCAAGAAGTGGGACAGCTATTACAATGAGCAGTTCTTC.

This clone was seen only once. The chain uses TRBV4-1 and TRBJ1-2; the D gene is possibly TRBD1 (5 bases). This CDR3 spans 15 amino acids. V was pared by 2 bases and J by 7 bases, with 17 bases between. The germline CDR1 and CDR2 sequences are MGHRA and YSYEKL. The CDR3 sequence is CASSQRDSIGAGYTF. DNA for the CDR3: TGCGCCAGCAGCCAACGTGACAGCATTGGGGCTGGCTACACCTTC.

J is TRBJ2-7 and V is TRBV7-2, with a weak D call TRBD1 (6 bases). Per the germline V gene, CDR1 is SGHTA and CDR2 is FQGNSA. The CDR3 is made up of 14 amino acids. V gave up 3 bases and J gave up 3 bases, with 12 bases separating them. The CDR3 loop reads CASSLPRGYYEQYF. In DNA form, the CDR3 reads TGTGCCAGCAGCTTGCCGAGGGGGTACTACGAGCAGTACTTC.

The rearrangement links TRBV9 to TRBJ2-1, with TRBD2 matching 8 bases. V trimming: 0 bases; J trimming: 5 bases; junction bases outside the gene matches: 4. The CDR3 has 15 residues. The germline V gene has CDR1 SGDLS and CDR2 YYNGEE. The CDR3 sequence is CASSVGTSGHNEQFF. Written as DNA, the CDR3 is TGTGCCAGCAGCGTAGGAACTAGCGGCCACAATGAGCAGTTCTTC.

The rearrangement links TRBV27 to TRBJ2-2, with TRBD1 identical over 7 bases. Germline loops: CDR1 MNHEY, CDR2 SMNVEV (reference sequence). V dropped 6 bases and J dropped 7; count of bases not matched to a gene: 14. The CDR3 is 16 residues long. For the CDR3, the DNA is TGTGCCAGCAGCCTATTAGGGGGCTCTATAAGCGGGGAGCTGTTTTTT. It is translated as CASSLLGGSISGELFF.

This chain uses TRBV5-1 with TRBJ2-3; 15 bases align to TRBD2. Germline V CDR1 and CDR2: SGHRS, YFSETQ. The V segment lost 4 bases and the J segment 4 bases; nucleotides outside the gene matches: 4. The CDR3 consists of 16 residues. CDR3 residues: CASSQGLAGGPDTQYF. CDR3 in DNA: TGCGCCAGCAGCCAGGGACTAGCGGGAGGTCCAGATACGCAGTATTTT.

The CDR3 sequence is CASTMWTWREENEQFF. The CDR3 DNA follows: TGTGCCAGCACTATGTGGACTTGGCGCGAGGAAAATGAGCAGTTCTTC. V and J are TRBV2 and TRBJ2-1, with D perhaps TRBD2 (5 bases). Looked up from germline, CDR1 is SNHLY and CDR2 is FYNNEI. V lost 7 bases, J lost 7 bases, and 23 bases lay in between. The CDR3 runs 16 residues.

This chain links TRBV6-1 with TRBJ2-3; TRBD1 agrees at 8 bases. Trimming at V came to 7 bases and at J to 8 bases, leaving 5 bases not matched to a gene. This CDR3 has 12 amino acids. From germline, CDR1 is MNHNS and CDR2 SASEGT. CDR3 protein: CASTTGQGTQYF. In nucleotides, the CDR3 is TGTGCCAGCACTACCGGACAGGGTACGCAGTATTTT.

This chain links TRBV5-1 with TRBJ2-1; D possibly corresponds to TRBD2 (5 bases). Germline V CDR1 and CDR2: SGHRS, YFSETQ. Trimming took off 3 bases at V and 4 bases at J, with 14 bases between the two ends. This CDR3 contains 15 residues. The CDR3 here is CASSSLTPGYNEQFF. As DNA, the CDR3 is TGCGCCAGCAGCTCGCTAACCCCGGGATACAATGAGCAGTTCTTC.

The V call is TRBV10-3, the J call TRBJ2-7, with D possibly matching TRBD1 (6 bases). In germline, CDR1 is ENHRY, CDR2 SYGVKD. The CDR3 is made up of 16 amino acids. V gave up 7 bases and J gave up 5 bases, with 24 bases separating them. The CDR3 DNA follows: TGTGCCATCAACTCCTTAGGGGAGACAGGTCGACACGAGCAGTACTTC. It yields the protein CAINSLGETGRHEQYF.

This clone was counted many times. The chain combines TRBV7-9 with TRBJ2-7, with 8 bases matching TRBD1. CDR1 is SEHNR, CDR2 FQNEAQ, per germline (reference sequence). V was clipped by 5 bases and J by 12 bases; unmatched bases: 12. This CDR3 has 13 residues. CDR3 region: CASSQNDRGRRYF. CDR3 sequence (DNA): TGTGCCAGCAGCCAAAACGACAGGGGTCGTAGGTACTTC. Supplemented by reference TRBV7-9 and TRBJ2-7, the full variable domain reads DTGVSQNPRHKITKRGQNVTFRCDPISEHNRLYWYRQTLGQGPEFLTYFQNEAQLEKSRLLSDRFSAERPKGSFSTLEIQRTEQGDSAMYLCASSQNDRGRRYFGPGTRLTVT.

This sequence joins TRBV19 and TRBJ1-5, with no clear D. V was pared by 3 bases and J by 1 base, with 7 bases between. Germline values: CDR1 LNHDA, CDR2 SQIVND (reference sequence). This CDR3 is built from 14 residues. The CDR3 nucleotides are TGTGCCAGTAGTATTGGAGGAAGCAATCAGCCCCAGCATTTT. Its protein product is CASSIGGSNQPQHF. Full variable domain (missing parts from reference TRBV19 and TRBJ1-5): DGGITQSPKYLFRKEGQNVTLSCEQNLNHDAMYWYRQDPGQGLRLIYYSQIVNDFQKGDIAEGYSVSREKKESFPLTVTSAQKNPTAFYLCASSIGGSNQPQHFGDGTRLSIL.

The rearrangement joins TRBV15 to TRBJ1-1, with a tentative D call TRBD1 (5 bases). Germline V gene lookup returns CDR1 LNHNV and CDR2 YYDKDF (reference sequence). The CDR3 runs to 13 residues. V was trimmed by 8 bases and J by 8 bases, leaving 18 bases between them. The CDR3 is CATSPRAYSEAFF. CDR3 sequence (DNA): TGTGCCACCTCCCCCAGGGCGTACTCCGAAGCTTTCTTT.

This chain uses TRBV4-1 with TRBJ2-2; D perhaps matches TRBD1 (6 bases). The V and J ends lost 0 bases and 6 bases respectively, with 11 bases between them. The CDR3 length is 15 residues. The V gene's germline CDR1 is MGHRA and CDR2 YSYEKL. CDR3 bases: TGCGCCAGCAGCCAAGAGGGTGCAGGGGCCGGGGAGCTGTTTTTT. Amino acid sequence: CASSQEGAGAGELFF.

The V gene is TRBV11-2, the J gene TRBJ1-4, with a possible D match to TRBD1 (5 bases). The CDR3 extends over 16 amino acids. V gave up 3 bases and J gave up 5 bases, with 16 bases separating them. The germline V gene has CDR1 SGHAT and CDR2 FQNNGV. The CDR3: CASSFTTGRANEKLFF. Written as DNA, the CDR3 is TGTGCCAGCAGCTTTACCACAGGACGGGCCAATGAAAAACTGTTTTTT.

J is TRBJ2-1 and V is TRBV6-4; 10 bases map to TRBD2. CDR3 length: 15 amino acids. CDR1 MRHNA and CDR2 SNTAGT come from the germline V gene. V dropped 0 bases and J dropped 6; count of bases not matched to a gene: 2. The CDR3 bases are TGTGCCAGCAGTGACTCAGCGGGAGGGCTCAATGAGCAGTTCTTC. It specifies CASSDSAGGLNEQFF.

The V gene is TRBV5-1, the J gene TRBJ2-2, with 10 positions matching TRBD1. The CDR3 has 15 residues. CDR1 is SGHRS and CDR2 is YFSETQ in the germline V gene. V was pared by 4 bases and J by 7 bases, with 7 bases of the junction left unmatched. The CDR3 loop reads CASSPGTGVVGELFF. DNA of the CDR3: TGCGCCAGCAGCCCAGGGACAGGGGTTGTCGGGGAGCTGTTTTTT.